This TCR beta chain was profiled in a study of T cells in localized non-small cell lung cancer. General study findings and limits: Higher blood T cell density went with longer overall survival. Heterogeneity is still possible, as just one tumor region was sequenced. Highest T cell clonality was seen in uninvolved adjacent lung, surpassing that measured in tumor.

Germline V gives CDR1 PRHDT, CDR2 FYEKMQ (reference sequence). Losses at the gene ends were 6 bases for V and 4 bases for J; bases not matched to a gene: 2. The CDR3 sequence is 13 residues long. Note on this clone: Its antigen is still unknown.

Here immunoSEQ multiplex PCR was the method, and the copy in TCRdb shows in-frame clones only, minus some. The sample consists of about 82,000 clones, around 81% of them appearing once. This TCR was sampled from a man aged 40 to 70 with stage II squamous cell lung carcinoma. This chain joins TRBV13 and TRBJ1-1; 10 nucleotides align to TRBD1. The material was PBMCs, obtained before any cancer treatment. CDR3 loop: CASRTGGFTEAFF. CDR3 sequence (DNA): TGTGCCAGCAGGACAGGGGGCTTCACTGAAGCTTTCTTT.